This TCR beta chain was sequenced in a study of identical twins. Study conclusions and caveats: Zero-insertion findings could be partly confounded by invariant cells (MAIT and iNKT cells). Conclusions relied on cross-sectional statistical analysis, not following the same donors. Models underestimated TCR alpha sharing (out-of-frame) in monozygotic twins.

Healthy Caucasians supplied all donations. Notes on this clonotype: Its antigen remains unknown.

TCRdb ran MiXCR on the 5' RACE reads and lists one entry per CDR3 protein. The profile shows 200,000 to 250,000 distinct CDR3 sequences, 11% to 15% of them singletons. Germline CDR1 and CDR2: MNHNS and SASEGT. This CDR3 has 14 residues. Trimming left V 6 bases short and J 2 bases short, with 14 bases between. The chain uses TRBV6-1 and TRBJ2-7; D may correspond to TRBD1 or TRBD2 (5 bases each). The TCR comes from a woman between 18 and 29 years old in good health. The sample consisted of memory (CD45RO+) T cells sorted from blood. The CDR3 DNA reads as TGTGCCAGCAGAGGACCCGGGGCACCCTACGAGCAGTACTTC. Translating it yields CASRGPGAPYEQYF.